The source of this T cell receptor (beta chain) is a study of tissue T cells after allogeneic stem cell transplantation (dated by TCRdb to between 2021 and 2024). Regarding the study in general: More than 5 adult allo-HCT recipients with steroid-refractory GVHD were prospectively enrolled in a research-autopsy study over a roughly three-year period. Grafts from donors were received by all GVHD patients, with four grafts being unmodified and three being CD34-selected to deplete T cells. Gastrointestinal GVHD was present in all GVHD patients, each of whom received several lines of GVHD-directed therapy, and roughly five of these patients also had skin involvement. A few GVHD patients had pre-transplant PBMCs available, and those PBMCs were of recipient origin. For viably preserved blood and marrow, CD3+ T cells were flow-sorted when cell numbers permitted, and smaller samples went directly to DNA extraction. TCR beta repertoires were profiled across many tissues obtained from research autopsies of patients with and without GVHD, as well as in mouse models of GVHD. On the human side, the study was prospective and observational, with no blinding or randomization. Broad study findings and their caveats: In both patients and mice, T cells from blood and spleen picked up only a limited part of the TCR repertoire that was detected in tissues. Which tissue TCRs were alloreactive or antigen-specific was not determined in the study, and some of the clones might have been host cells that persisted. A small and clinically heterogeneous patient cohort was studied, and sampling depth was acknowledged as a limitation. Within patients, how anatomically similar tissues were was a major factor shaping TCR repertoire composition, regardless of disease or transplant status. Only a few T cell clones appeared in more than one patient, yet motif-based clustering showed tissue-specific repertoire signatures that were shared between patients.

Libraries were made using the immunoSEQ multiplex PCR assay. TCRbeta CDR3 sequencing was done by Adaptive Biotechnologies at survey depth, reporting CDR3 sequences, V/J genes, productive frequency and template counts. TCR beta CDR3 regions were amplified from genomic DNA instead of RNA. The published analysis was carried out like this. Pairwise repertoire overlap between tissues was quantified with Jensen-Shannon divergence, where 1 means complete divergence and 0 identical. Based on pairwise JSD values, tissues were grouped by single-linkage agglomerative hierarchical clustering, and the results were shown as dendrograms. GLIPH2 was run on all patient samples with simulation_depth 1000, kmer_min_depth 3 and cdr3_length_cutoff 8, and groups with more than two unique CDR3s were retained. In a standardized tissue-overlap score, Jaccard GLIPH-group overlap across patients was extrapolated to a standard repertoire size of 1000 clones. Linear mixed-effect models, with tissue as a fixed effect and individual as a random effect, were used to test how diversity related to clinical or experimental variables. TCRdb obtained this table from immuneACCESS and retained in-frame rearrangements with V and J assigned. These tables miss some clones; where compared with another copy, unresolved V genes account for less than half of the shortfall, and the remainder is unexplained. V and J calls and clone size are as listed in that table; D and trimming were resolved from the DNA. This sample holds approximately 45,000 clones; about nine tenths were observed only once. The ten biggest clones cover about 4% of the sample.

The time point label of this sample denotes: recipient (host-origin) PBMCs collected before allo-HCT. V and J are truncated by 4 bases and 4 bases respectively, leaving an intervening sequence of 7 bases. For CDR1 and CDR2, the germline V gene (reference sequence) lists LNHDA and SQIVND. Measured from the cysteine to the phenylalanine, the CDR3 is 12 residues long. Kept here is only the CDR3 DNA, which spans 36 bases and is read in frame from base 1. A note on this clone: Its target antigen remains unknown. Within one base of it there is no much larger clone, and no base qualities were kept.

The rearranged chain carries TRBV19 and TRBJ1-2; the D gene cannot be resolved reliably. The TCR comes from a woman aged 35 to 70 who later had graft-versus-host disease after an allogeneic stem cell transplant. This specimen consisted of blood, obtained before transplantation. In nucleotides, the sequence is TGTGCCAGTAGTACGGACCGCTATGGCTACACCTTC. It translates as CASSTDRYGYTF.